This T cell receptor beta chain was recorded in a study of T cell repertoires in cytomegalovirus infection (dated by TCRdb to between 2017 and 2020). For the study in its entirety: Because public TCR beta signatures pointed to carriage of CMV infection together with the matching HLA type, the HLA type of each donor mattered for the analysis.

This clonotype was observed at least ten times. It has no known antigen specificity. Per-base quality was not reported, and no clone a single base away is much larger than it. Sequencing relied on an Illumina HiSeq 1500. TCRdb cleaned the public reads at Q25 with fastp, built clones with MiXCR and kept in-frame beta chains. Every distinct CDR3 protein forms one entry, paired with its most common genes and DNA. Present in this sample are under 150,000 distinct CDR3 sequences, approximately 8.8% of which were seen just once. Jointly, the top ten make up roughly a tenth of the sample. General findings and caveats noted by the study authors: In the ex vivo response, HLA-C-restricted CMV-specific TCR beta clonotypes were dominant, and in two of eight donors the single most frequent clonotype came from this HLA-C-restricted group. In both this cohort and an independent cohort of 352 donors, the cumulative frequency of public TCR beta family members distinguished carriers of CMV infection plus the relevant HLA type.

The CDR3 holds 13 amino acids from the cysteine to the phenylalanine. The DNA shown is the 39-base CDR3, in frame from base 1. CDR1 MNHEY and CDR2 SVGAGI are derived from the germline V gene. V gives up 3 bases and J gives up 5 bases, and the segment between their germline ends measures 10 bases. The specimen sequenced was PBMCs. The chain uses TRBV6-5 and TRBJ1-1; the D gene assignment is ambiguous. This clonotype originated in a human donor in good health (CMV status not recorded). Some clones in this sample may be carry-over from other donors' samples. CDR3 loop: CASSYGVETEAFF. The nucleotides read TGTGCCAGCAGTTATGGGGTCGAGACTGAAGCTTTCTTT.